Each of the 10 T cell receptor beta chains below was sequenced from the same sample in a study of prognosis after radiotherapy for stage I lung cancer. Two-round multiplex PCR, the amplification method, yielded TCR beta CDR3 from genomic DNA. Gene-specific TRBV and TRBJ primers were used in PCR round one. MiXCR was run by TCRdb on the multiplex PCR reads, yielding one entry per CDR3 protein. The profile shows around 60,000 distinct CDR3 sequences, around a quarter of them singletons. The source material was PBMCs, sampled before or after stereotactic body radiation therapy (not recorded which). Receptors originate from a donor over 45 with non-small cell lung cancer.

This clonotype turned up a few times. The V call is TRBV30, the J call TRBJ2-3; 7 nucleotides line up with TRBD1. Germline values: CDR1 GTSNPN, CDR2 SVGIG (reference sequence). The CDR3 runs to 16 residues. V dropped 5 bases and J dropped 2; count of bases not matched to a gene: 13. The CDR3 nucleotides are TGTGCCTGGGCTATAGGGGGCTATCTACACACAGATACGCAGTATTTT. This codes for CAWAIGGYLHTDTQYF.

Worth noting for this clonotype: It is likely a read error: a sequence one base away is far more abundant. The CDR3 protein is CASSSTGPYEQNF. In nucleotides, the CDR3 is TGTGCCAGCAGTTCGACAGGGCCCTACGAGCAGAACTTC. V and J are TRBV6-4 and TRBJ2-7, with 7 bases identical to TRBD1. The CDR3 has 13 amino acids. The germline CDR1 and CDR2 sequences are MRHNA and SNTAGT.

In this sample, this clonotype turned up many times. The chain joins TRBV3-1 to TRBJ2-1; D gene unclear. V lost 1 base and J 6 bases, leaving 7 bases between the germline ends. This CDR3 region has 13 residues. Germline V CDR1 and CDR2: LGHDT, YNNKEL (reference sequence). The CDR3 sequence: CASSQVLGNEQFF. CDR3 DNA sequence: TGTGCCAGCAGCCAAGTTCTAGGCAATGAGCAGTTCTTC.

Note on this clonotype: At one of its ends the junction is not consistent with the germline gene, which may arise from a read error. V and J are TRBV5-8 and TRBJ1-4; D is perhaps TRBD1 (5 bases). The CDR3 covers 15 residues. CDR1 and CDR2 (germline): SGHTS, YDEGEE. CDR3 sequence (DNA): TGTACCAGCAGCCCGTCGGGGTTCAGGGTTGAAAAACTGTTTTTT. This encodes CTSSPSGFRVEKLFF.

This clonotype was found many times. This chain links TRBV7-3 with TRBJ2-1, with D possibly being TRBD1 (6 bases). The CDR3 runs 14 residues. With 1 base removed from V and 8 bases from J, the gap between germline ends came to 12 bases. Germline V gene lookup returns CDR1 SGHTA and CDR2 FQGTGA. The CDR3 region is CASSLRPGADEQFF. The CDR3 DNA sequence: TGTGCCAGCAGCTTAAGACCAGGGGCCGATGAGCAGTTCTTC.

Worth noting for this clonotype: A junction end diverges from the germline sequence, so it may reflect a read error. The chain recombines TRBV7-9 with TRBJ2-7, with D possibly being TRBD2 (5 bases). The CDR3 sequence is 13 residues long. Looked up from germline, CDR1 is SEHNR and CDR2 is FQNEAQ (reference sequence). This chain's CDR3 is CASSLVLGVEQYF. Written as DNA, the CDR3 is TGTGCCAGCAGCTTAGTACTAGGTGTGGAGCAGTACTTT.

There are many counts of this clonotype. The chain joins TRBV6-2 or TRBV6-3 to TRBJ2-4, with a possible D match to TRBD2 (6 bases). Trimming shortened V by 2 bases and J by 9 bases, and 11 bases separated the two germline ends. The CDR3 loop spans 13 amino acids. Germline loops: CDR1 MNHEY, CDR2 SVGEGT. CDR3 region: CASSYTTAGIQYF. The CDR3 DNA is TGTGCCAGCAGTTACACAACAGCGGGCATTCAGTACTTC.

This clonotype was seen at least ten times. The CDR3 DNA follows: TGCGCCAGCAGCTTGACAGGGGGAACTAATGAAAAACTGTTTTTT. It encodes CASSLTGGTNEKLFF. The J gene is TRBJ1-4, the V gene TRBV5-1, with 8 bases fitting TRBD1. Germline loops: CDR1 SGHRS, CDR2 YFSETQ. CDR3 length: 15 residues. J was trimmed by 1 base and V by 1 base; bases with no gene match: 0.

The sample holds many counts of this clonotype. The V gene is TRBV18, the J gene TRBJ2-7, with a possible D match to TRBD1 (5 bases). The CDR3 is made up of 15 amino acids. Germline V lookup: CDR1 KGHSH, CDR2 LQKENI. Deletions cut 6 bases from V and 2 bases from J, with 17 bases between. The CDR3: CASSSRQTFTYEQYF. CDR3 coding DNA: TGTGCCAGCTCCTCCCGACAGACCTTCACCTACGAGCAGTACTTC.

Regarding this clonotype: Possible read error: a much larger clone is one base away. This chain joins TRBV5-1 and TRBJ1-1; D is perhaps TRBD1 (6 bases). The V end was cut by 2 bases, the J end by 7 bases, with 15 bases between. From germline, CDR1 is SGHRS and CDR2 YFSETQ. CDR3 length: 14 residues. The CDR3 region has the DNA TGCGCCAGCAGCTTATTGACACAGGGAGATGAAGCTTTCTTT. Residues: CASSLLTQGDEAFF. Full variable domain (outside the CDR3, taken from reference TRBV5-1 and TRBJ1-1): KAGVTQTPRYLIKTRGQQVTLSCSPISGHRSVSWYQQTPGQGLQFLFEYFSETQRNKGNFPGRFSGRQFSNSRSEMNVSTLELGDSALYLCASSLLTQGDEAFFGQGTRLTVV.